This entry lists 8 T cell receptor beta chains sequenced from one sample in a study of brain T cells in children with intractable seizures. Documented time point: blood from clinic visit 5 months post-surgery; TSC patient then seizure free. TCRdb's copy holds only in-frame clones and misses some; the assay was immunoSEQ multiplex PCR. The repertoire consists of hundreds of thousands of clones, with about 93% occurring once and the leading ten covering 5% to 7%. The input for sequencing was peripheral blood, taken more than 4 months after surgery. The receptors were sampled from a boy younger than two with tuberous sclerosis and intractable seizures.

The V call is TRBV6-1, the J call TRBJ1-2; TRBD1 is a possible D gene (5 bases). Trimming cost V 2 bases and J 8 bases, with 12 bases left between them. Germline CDR1 is MNHNS and CDR2 is SASEGT. This CDR3 is built from 13 residues. CDR3 amino acids: CASSEFGGEGYTF. CDR3 in DNA: TGTGCCAGCAGTGAATTCGGGGGTGAGGGCTACACCTTC.

The CDR3 is CASSPSQSSAGTDTQYF. Here the CDR3 DNA reads TGTGCCAGCTCACCATCCCAATCAAGCGCGGGCACAGATACGCAGTATTTT. This chain joins TRBV18 and TRBJ2-3; D is unclear. Deletions cut 2 bases from V and 1 base from J, with 16 bases between. The CDR3 has 17 amino acids. Germline V gives CDR1 KGHSH, CDR2 LQKENI.

This clone was observed a handful of times. V and J are TRBV6-5 and TRBJ1-1; D is unresolved. Germline lookup yields CDR1 MNHEY and CDR2 SVGAGI. CDR3 length: 13 amino acids. V lost 10 bases to trimming and J lost 8 bases, with 20 bases between them. The CDR3 here is CATPGLDTLEAFF. DNA of the CDR3: TGTGCCACCCCTGGGCTAGACACGTTAGAAGCTTTCTTT.

The chain employs TRBV7-6 and TRBJ2-6; 8 bases match TRBD2. CDR1 and CDR2 from the germline V gene are SGHVS and FNYEAQ. V gave up 1 base and J gave up 3 bases; unmatched junction bases: 5. CDR3 size: 17 residues. The CDR3 protein is CASSLERELGGANVLTF. The CDR3 region has the DNA TGTGCCAGCAGCTTAGAGCGGGAGCTAGGTGGGGCCAACGTCCTGACTTTC.

V gene TRBV29-1 combines with J gene TRBJ2-1, with TRBD2 matching over 10 bases. Germline V gene data show CDR1 as SQVTM and CDR2 as ANQGSEA. After removal of 6 bases from V and 0 bases from J, the junction contained 11 bases not matched to a gene. The CDR3 totals 17 residues. The CDR3 nucleotides read TGCAGCGTGTTTACTCTAGCGGGAGATCTCTCCTACAATGAGCAGTTCTTC. Translation gives CSVFTLAGDLSYNEQFF.

This clone occurred once. This sequence joins TRBV9 and TRBJ2-7; 7 positions agree with TRBD2. J lost 0 bases, V lost 4 bases, and 7 bases had no gene match. CDR3 length: 15 residues. Per the germline V gene, CDR1 is SGDLS and CDR2 is YYNGEE. CDR3 in amino acids: CASSLTSESSYEQYF. Here the CDR3 DNA reads TGTGCCAGCAGCCTAACTAGCGAAAGCTCCTACGAGCAGTACTTC.

The J gene is TRBJ2-2, the V gene TRBV9, with no clear D. V lost 3 bases and J lost 1, with 10 bases in between. The CDR3 runs to 15 residues. CDR1 and CDR2 from the germline V gene are SGDLS and YYNGEE. Here the CDR3 reads CASSAITWNTGELFF. DNA of the CDR3: TGTGCCAGCAGCGCGATAACGTGGAACACCGGGGAGCTGTTTTTT.

The CDR3 DNA reads TGTGCCAGCAGCCCTTTCAGGGGGACCCCCGATAATTCACCCCTCCACTTT. Translated: CASSPFRGTPDNSPLHF. The chain uses TRBV3-1 (or the pseudogene TRBV3-2) and TRBJ1-6; TRBD1 matches at 7 bases. J was trimmed by 5 bases and V by 4 bases; bases with no gene match: 11. Germline V gene lookup returns CDR1 LGHDT and CDR2 YNNKEL (reference sequence). CDR3 length equals 17 residues.